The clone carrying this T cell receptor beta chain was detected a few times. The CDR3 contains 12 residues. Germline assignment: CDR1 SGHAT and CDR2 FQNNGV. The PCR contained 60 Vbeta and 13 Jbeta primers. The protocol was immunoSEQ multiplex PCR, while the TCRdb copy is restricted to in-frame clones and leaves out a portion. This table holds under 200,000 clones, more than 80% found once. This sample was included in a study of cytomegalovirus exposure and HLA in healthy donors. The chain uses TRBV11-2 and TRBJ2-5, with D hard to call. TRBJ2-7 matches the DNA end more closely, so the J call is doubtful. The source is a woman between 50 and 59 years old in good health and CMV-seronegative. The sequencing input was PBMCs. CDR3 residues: CASSSEAYEQYF. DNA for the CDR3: TGTGCCAGCAGCTCCGAAGCCTACGAGCAGTACTTC.